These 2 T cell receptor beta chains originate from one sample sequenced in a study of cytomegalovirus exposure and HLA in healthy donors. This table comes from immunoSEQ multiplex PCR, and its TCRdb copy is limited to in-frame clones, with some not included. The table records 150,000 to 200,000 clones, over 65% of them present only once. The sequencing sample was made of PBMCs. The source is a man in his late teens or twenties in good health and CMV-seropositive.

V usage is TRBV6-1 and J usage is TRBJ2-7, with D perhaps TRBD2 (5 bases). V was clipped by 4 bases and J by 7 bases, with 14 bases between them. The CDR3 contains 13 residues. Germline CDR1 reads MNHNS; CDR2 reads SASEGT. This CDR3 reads CASSGGPSGEQYF. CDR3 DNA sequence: TGTGCCAGCAGTGGCGGCCCGTCGGGGGAGCAGTACTTC.

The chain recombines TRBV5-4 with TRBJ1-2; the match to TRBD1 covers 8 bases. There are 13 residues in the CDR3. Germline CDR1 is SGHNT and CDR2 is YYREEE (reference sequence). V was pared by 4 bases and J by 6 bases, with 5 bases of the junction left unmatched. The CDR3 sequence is CASSTPGQDGYTF. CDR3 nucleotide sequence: TGTGCCAGCAGCACCCCGGGACAGGATGGCTACACCTTC.